Described below is a single T cell receptor (beta chain) sequence and its context. The data belong to a study of blood T cell repertoires in COVID-19. Looking at the study overall: Collection of acute and convalescent COVID-19 samples took place in the United States, Italy and Spain.

Per the authors' pipeline: Reference gene primer amplification yielded estimated nucleated cell counts. Clones were sequenced by immunoSEQ multiplex PCR, and TCRdb holds only the in-frame ones, with some missing. That table gives V, J and clone size, and the DNA gave D and trimming. This sample has 110,000 to 150,000 clones, with 80% to 90% found just once. After removal of 4 bases from V and 3 bases from J, the junction contained 7 bases not matched to a gene. This CDR3 is built from 16 residues. Germline V gene lookup returns CDR1 MGHRA and CDR2 YSYEKL. The sequence was obtained from a man in his fifties or sixties who had recovered from COVID-19. The chain uses TRBV4-1 and TRBJ1-3; 9 positions agree with TRBD1. The sequenced material came from PBMCs or T cells enriched from blood (not recorded which). The CDR3 DNA is TGCGCCAGCAGCCTCCGGACAGGGGCTAATGGAAACACCATATATTTT. This translates into CASSLRTGANGNTIYF.